The present entry profiles one T cell receptor beta chain with its context. Antigen specificity is unknown. The data were taken from a study of beta chain features in type 1 diabetes. Turning to the study itself: Across the samples, some 99 million sorted cells were examined in total.

General study findings and limits: A closer apparent resemblance between naive, central memory and Treg TCRB repertoires was seen in patients than in healthy donors. TCRB CDR3 length was moderately but significantly reduced in all four CD4+ subsets of Type 1 diabetes patients.

The V and J ends lost 0 bases and 1 base respectively, with 12 bases between them. The germline CDR1 and CDR2 sequences are SGDLS and YYNGEE. The CDR3 is 16 amino acids. Via the markers CD45RO/CCR7/CD25/CD127/CD95/CD27, stem cell-like memory, regulatory, central memory and naive CD4+ cells were sorted. The sequenced template was cDNA made from the entire isolated RNA. Sequencing used immunoSEQ multiplex PCR; TCRdb keeps in-frame clones, though not all of them. The table includes a few hundred thousand clones, around 14% detected once. The J gene is TRBJ2-3, the V gene TRBV9, with D tentatively TRBD1 (6 bases). This TCR derives from a man younger than 45 in good health. Source material: naive CD4+ T cells from blood. The CDR3 nucleotides read TGTGCCAGCAGCGTAGCTGGGGGCGGTGGCACAGATACGCAGTATTTT. The encoded protein is CASSVAGGGGTDTQYF.